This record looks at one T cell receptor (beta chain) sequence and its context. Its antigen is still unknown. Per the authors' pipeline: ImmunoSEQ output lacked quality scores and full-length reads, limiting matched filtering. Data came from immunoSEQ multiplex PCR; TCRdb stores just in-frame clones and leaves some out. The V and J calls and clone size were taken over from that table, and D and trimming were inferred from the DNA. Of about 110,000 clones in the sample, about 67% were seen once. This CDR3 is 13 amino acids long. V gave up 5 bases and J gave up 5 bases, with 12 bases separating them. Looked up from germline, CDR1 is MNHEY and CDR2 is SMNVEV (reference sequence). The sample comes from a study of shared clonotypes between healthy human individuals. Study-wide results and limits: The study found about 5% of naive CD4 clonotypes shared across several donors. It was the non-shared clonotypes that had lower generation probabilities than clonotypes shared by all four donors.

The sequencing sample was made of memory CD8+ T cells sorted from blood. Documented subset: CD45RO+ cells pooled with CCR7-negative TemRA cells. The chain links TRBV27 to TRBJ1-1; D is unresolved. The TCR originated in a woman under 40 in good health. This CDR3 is CASSVDRLTEAFF. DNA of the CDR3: TGTGCCAGCAGTGTTGACCGTTTGACTGAAGCTTTCTTT.